This T cell receptor beta chain was identified in a study of T cell changes during pregnancy in multiple sclerosis. The CDR3 totals 13 residues. CDR1 is MNHEY and CDR2 is SMNVEV in the germline V gene (reference sequence). The V end lost 6 bases, the J end lost 2 bases, and 11 bases lay between the germline ends. The repertoire was sequenced with immunoSEQ multiplex PCR; TCRdb's copy has only in-frame clones and lacks some. Of some 83,000 clones in the sample, over 80% were seen once. The TCR sequence derives from a female donor in good health, serving as a control in a pregnancy study. Some clones in this sample may be carry-over from other donors' samples. Sequenced here: PBMCs, sampled in the first trimester of pregnancy. V and J are TRBV27 and TRBJ2-7; D is perhaps TRBD1 (6 bases). The CDR3 reads CASRRQAPYEQYF. The CDR3 coding sequence is TGTGCCAGCAGACGACAGGCCCCCTACGAGCAGTACTTC.